This paragraph reports one T cell receptor beta chain. The antigen remains undetermined. This entry is derived from a study of early T cells in non-severe SARS-CoV-2 infection. Overall study context: From unsorted whole blood, bulk RNA was sequenced, and the chains remained unpaired.

Overall study findings and caveats: There was a bias toward anti-spike CD8 responses in VDJdb matching, which missed private and CD4 specificities.

The CDR3 contains 13 residues. Looked up from germline, CDR1 is SGHDN and CDR2 is FVKESK. The V end lost 5 bases, the J end lost 3 bases, and 10 bases lay between the germline ends. TCRdb itself ran the 5' RACE reads through MiXCR, one entry per CDR3 protein. The data hold tens of thousands of distinct CDR3 sequences, with roughly 15% observed a single time. The chain links TRBV14 to TRBJ1-1; weak D call: TRBD1 (6 bases). Source: whole blood, taken at baseline. This TCR came from an adult who was a healthcare worker with PCR-confirmed SARS-CoV-2 infection or an uninfected control (not recorded which). The chain's CDR3 is CASSSQGYTEAFF. CDR3 nucleotide sequence: TGTGCCAGCAGCTCCCAGGGGTACACTGAAGCTTTCTTT.